Listed below are T cell receptor beta chains from one sample, sequenced in a study of shared T cell receptors in the human thymus. Profiled with immunoSEQ multiplex PCR; TCRdb holds only in-frame clones, not every one. The sample yields approximately 490,000 clones, around 78% seen once. This sample also appeared in a second study, on human thymus T cells.

The sample was thymocytes. These receptors all come from a boy under three years old with a congenital heart defect. Both conserved end residues are part of each CDR3. The D gene is left open where the match is weak. The size of a clone is reported for some rows only, either as once, few or many, or as a class for expanded clones.

>TRBD2|16|few|TRBV5-4
CASSTRTSGGTDTQYF
>TRBD1|13|NA|TRBV30
CALDARTGRKLFF
>TRBD2|16|NA|TRBV5-8
CASSQGQASGPYEQYF
>TRBD1|14|NA|TRBV5-1
CASSLAGGPTEAFF
>TRBD1|15|NA|TRBV6-1
CASLRWDRGPETQYF
>NA|16|NA|TRBV4-3
CASSQFPRAGTGELFF
>NA|17|NA|TRBV10-3
CAISEIFKVAPSYEQYF
>TRBD1|15|few|TRBV7-9
CASSLGGDRGDEQYF
>NA|13|NA|TRBV7-6
CATRRGNTGELFF
>NA|13|NA|TRBV18
CASSRGLYNEQFF
>NA|12|NA|TRBV25-1
CASSDDKGPQHF
>NA|19|NA|TRBV11-2
CASSLVGTSPQWGANVLTF
>TRBD2|16|NA|TRBV25-1
CASSGGGLAGSYEQYF
>TRBD2|14|NA|TRBV5-6
CASSPSGAPYEQYF
>NA|11|NA|TRBV30
CAWSWASEAFF
>TRBD1|18|NA|TRBV27
CASSIYTRQGKNTGELFF
>TRBD1|14|NA|TRBV10-1
CASPGQGLWETQYF